One sample yielded the 18 T cell receptor beta chains listed below, sequenced in a study of tumor-infiltrating lymphocytes in localized non-small cell lung cancer. Repertoires were generated with immunoSEQ multiplex PCR, while TCRdb's copy carries only in-frame clones and drops some. The sample records around 6,700 clones, about 80% being singletons. Sequences were obtained from lung tumor tissue. All receptors come from a human donor with non-small cell lung cancer.

The V gene is TRBV11-2, the J gene TRBJ2-7; D may be TRBD1 (5 bases). Germline CDR1 and CDR2: SGHAT and FQNNGV. Trimming shortened V by 3 bases and J by 4 bases, and 13 bases separated the two germline ends. CDR3 size: 14 residues. The CDR3 loop is CASSFTIRGYEQYF. CDR3 sequence (DNA): TGTGCCAGCAGCTTTACTATTAGGGGTTACGAGCAGTACTTC.

This clone was picked up a small number of times. The chain carries TRBV6-5 and TRBJ1-1, with D maybe TRBD1 (5 bases). V gave up 0 bases and J gave up 5 bases, with 10 bases separating them. The germline V gene encodes CDR1 MNHEY and CDR2 SVGAGI. The CDR3 runs 14 residues. This CDR3 is CASSYSMGETEAFF. CDR3 in DNA: TGTGCCAGCAGTTACTCGATGGGGGAAACTGAAGCTTTCTTT.

CDR3 sequence reads: CASSKGGTANYEQYF. The CDR3 nucleotides read TGTGCCAGCAGCAAAGGGGGGACAGCTAACTACGAGCAGTACTTC. The chain couples TRBV2 to TRBJ2-7; possibly TRBD1 for D (7 bases). The CDR3 contains 15 residues. Germline-derived CDR1 and CDR2 are SNHLY and FYNNEI. V was trimmed by 6 bases and J by 3 bases, leaving 18 bases between them.

This rearrangement joins TRBV5-1 to TRBJ2-2; TRBD1 matches 7 bases. The germline V gene encodes CDR1 SGHRS and CDR2 YFSETQ. The CDR3 is 14 amino acids. The V segment lost 5 bases and the J segment 6 bases; nucleotides outside the gene matches: 7. CDR3 DNA sequence: TGCGCCAGCAGTCGAGACAGGGTCTCCGGGGAGCTGTTTTTT. It specifies CASSRDRVSGELFF. The whole variable domain, remainder taken from reference TRBV5-1 and TRBJ2-2, is KAGVTQTPRYLIKTRGQQVTLSCSPISGHRSVSWYQQTPGQGLQFLFEYFSETQRNKGNFPGRFSGRQFSNSRSEMNVSTLELGDSALYLCASSRDRVSGELFFGEGSRLTVL.

J is TRBJ2-7 and V is TRBV19; maybe TRBD2 (6 bases). CDR3 length equals 13 residues. Trimming shortened V by 4 bases and J by 6 bases, and 13 bases separated the two germline ends. CDR1 and CDR2 (germline): LNHDA, SQIVND (reference sequence). Here the CDR3 DNA reads TGTGCCAGTAGTACTGGGACTTTCGGCGAGCAGTACTTC. This gives the protein CASSTGTFGEQYF.

The chain joins TRBV30 to TRBJ1-2; D might be TRBD1 (6 bases). The CDR3 spans 12 residues. Germline V gene sequence: CDR1 GTSNPN, CDR2 SVGIG (reference sequence). Trimming stripped 2 bases from V and 4 bases from J, with 8 bases between. The DNA of the CDR3 is TGTGCCTGGAGTTGGGGGCCCTATGGCTACACCTTC. This gives the protein CAWSWGPYGYTF.

A single count supports this clone. The chain joins TRBV4-2 to TRBJ1-2, with D unclear. The CDR3 extends over 14 amino acids. Germline V CDR1 and CDR2: LGHNA, YNFKEQ. The V end lost 4 bases, the J end lost 3 bases, and 12 bases lay between the germline ends. The CDR3 is CASSRIGLDYGYTF. CDR3 nucleotide sequence: TGTGCCAGCAGCCGAATAGGGTTGGACTATGGCTACACCTTC.

The rearrangement uses TRBV6-6 and TRBJ1-2, with 7 nucleotides matching TRBD1. The V gene's germline CDR1 is MNHNY and CDR2 SVGAGI (reference sequence). The CDR3 extends over 15 amino acids. Trimming took 4 bases from V and 2 from J; bases not matched to a gene: 7. The CDR3 nucleotides read TGTGCCAGCAGTTTAGCCGGACAGGCAAACTATGGCTACACCTTC. Protein product: CASSLAGQANYGYTF.

V and J are TRBV7-3 and TRBJ1-2, with 9 bases that match TRBD1. The trim removed 4 bases at V and 4 bases at J, leaving 7 bases unmatched. Germline CDR1 SGHTA, CDR2 FQGTGA. There are 15 residues in the CDR3. CDR3 sequence: CASSSQDRGGYGYTF. DNA of the CDR3: TGTGCCAGCAGCTCCCAGGACAGGGGAGGCTATGGCTACACCTTC.

This chain connects TRBV20-1 to TRBJ2-1, with a weak D call TRBD1 (6 bases). CDR1 and CDR2 from the germline V gene are DFQATT and SNEGSKA (reference sequence). The germline V and J ends were trimmed by 5 bases and 10 bases, with 9 bases remaining between them. The CDR3 is made up of 10 amino acids. CDR3 in amino acids: CSASGEEQFF. In nucleotides, the CDR3 is TGCAGTGCTTCAGGGGAGGAGCAGTTCTTC.

The chain is built from TRBV7-9 and TRBJ1-5, with D possibly matching TRBD1 (6 bases). The CDR3 consists of 14 residues. CDR1 is SEHNR, CDR2 FQNEAQ, per germline (reference sequence). V gave up 1 base and J gave up 4 bases, with 8 bases separating them. The CDR3 loop reads CASSLGGGNQPQHF. DNA for the CDR3: TGTGCCAGCAGCTTAGGAGGGGGTAATCAGCCCCAGCATTTT.

The V call is TRBV6-1, the J call TRBJ2-4; TRBD2 is a possible D gene (5 bases). Trimming removed 0 bases at V and 7 bases at J, with 13 bases between. The CDR3 has 15 amino acids. The germline V gene encodes CDR1 MNHNS and CDR2 SASEGT. The DNA for the CDR3 is TGTGCCAGCAGTGAAGCAATGGTTGAGGGTAACATTCAGTACTTC. Amino acids: CASSEAMVEGNIQYF.

This sequence joins TRBV6-5 and TRBJ1-2; 9 bases map to TRBD1. CDR1 and CDR2 (germline): MNHEY, SVGAGI. With 8 bases clipped from V and 8 bases from J, the junction kept 6 bases outside the gene matches. CDR3 length: 12 amino acids. CDR3 in DNA: TGTGCCAGCGGGGACAGGGATCGCGGCTACACCTTC. Protein sequence: CASGDRDRGYTF.

The chain recombines TRBV19 with TRBJ2-2; D ambiguous. Germline V gene sequence: CDR1 LNHDA, CDR2 SQIVND (reference sequence). V lost 5 bases and J lost 1, with 8 bases in between. The CDR3 is made up of 14 amino acids. The CDR3 region is CASSLRLNTGELFF. CDR3 nucleotides: TGTGCCAGTAGTCTAAGACTGAACACCGGGGAGCTGTTTTTT.

The V call is TRBV2, the J call TRBJ1-1; weak D call: TRBD1 (6 bases). V was cut by 10 bases and J by 1 base, with 19 bases left in between. Germline V lookup: CDR1 SNHLY, CDR2 FYNNEI. The CDR3 contains 15 residues. CDR3 sequence: CATRLSRTANTEAFF. In nucleotides, the CDR3 is TGTGCCACCCGACTCTCTAGGACAGCGAACACTGAAGCTTTCTTT.

This clone is medium-sized by share. J is TRBJ2-1 and V is TRBV29-1, with 8 bases identical to TRBD2. The CDR3 length is 12 residues. V was clipped by 5 bases and J by 9 bases; unmatched bases: 6. Per germline, CDR1 SQVTM and CDR2 ANQGSEA. CDR3 bases: TGCAGCGTTTCGAGCGGGAGCCGTGAGCAGTTCTTC. Amino acid sequence: CSVSSGSREQFF.

This clone was observed a single time. The V call is TRBV29-1, the J call TRBJ2-7, with D possibly being TRBD1 (5 bases). The germline V and J ends were trimmed by 7 bases and 3 bases, with 10 bases remaining between them. Germline values: CDR1 SQVTM, CDR2 ANQGSEA. CDR3 length: 11 residues. CDR3 amino acids: CSAKQDYEQYF. The CDR3 DNA follows: TGCAGCGCCAAACAGGACTACGAGCAGTACTTC.

The V and J genes are TRBV27 and TRBJ2-7; TRBD1 matches at 10 bases. This CDR3 spans 16 amino acids. V dropped 2 bases and J dropped 4; count of bases not matched to a gene: 8. The germline gives CDR1 MNHEY, CDR2 SMNVEV (reference sequence). CDR3 residues: CASSLGGTGANYEQYF. Written as DNA, the CDR3 is TGTGCCAGCAGTTTAGGAGGGACAGGGGCCAATTACGAGCAGTACTTC.